A selection of T cell receptor beta chains follows, all from one sample in a study of blood T cell repertoires in COVID-19. TCRdb's table, derived via immunoSEQ multiplex PCR, lists solely in-frame clones and lacks some. Counted here are 87,000 or so clones, more than 75% occurring once; the ten biggest clones make up approximately 8%. The sequenced sample consisted of peripheral blood. The receptors here all came from a human donor with acute or convalescent COVID-19. The donor label of this sample is uncertain. Each CDR3 is given without its conserved first and last residue. The D gene is left open where the match is weak.

v_gene: TRBV7-6; j_gene: TRBJ2-3; d_gene: TRBD2; CDR3aa: ASSAQRSRGGDTQY
v_gene: TRBV5-1; j_gene: TRBJ2-7; d_gene: TRBD1; CDR3aa: ASSLGDRRPREQY
v_gene: TRBV19; j_gene: TRBJ1-2; d_gene: TRBD1; CDR3aa: ASSTGGLGYT
v_gene: TRBV7-2; j_gene: TRBJ2-2; d_gene: TRBD2; CDR3aa: ASSPLAGTNGPGELF
v_gene: TRBV29-1; j_gene: TRBJ2-4; d_gene: .; CDR3aa: SVGTDPTNIQY
v_gene: TRBV5-1; j_gene: TRBJ2-7; d_gene: TRBD1; CDR3aa: ASSLGFTGGFYEQY
v_gene: TRBV6-1; j_gene: TRBJ1-2; d_gene: .; CDR3aa: ASSDRQFYGYT
v_gene: TRBV5-1; j_gene: TRBJ2-1; d_gene: TRBD1; CDR3aa: ASSPLQGVSSYNEQF
v_gene: TRBV7-6; j_gene: TRBJ2-7; d_gene: TRBD1; CDR3aa: ASSSGQGTEEQY
v_gene: TRBV5-1; j_gene: TRBJ2-1; d_gene: .; CDR3aa: ASSLDRAGAYNEQF
v_gene: TRBV5-1; j_gene: TRBJ2-5; d_gene: TRBD1; CDR3aa: ASSSDRVRVETQY
v_gene: TRBV19; j_gene: TRBJ1-3; d_gene: TRBD1; CDR3aa: ASSKAGTGRPGNTIY
v_gene: TRBV19; j_gene: TRBJ2-2; d_gene: .; CDR3aa: ASIETDTGELF
v_gene: TRBV10-1; j_gene: TRBJ2-7; d_gene: .; CDR3aa: ASSESHRAYEQY
v_gene: TRBV9; j_gene: TRBJ2-3; d_gene: TRBD2; CDR3aa: ASSTSGGASTQY
v_gene: TRBV7-9; j_gene: TRBJ2-2; d_gene: .; CDR3aa: ASSLDGSRTGELF
v_gene: TRBV5-1; j_gene: TRBJ2-5; d_gene: TRBD2; CDR3aa: ASSFGLAGGPPRSETQY
v_gene: TRBV5-4; j_gene: TRBJ1-2; d_gene: TRBD1; CDR3aa: ASSWGQGAYGYT
v_gene: TRBV6-1; j_gene: TRBJ1-3; d_gene: .; CDR3aa: ASSDGGAGNTIY
v_gene: TRBV19; j_gene: TRBJ1-3; d_gene: .; CDR3aa: AGQGSGNTIY
v_gene: TRBV19; j_gene: TRBJ1-4; d_gene: .; CDR3aa: ASSPSAAEKLF
v_gene: TRBV10-3; j_gene: TRBJ2-1; d_gene: TRBD1; CDR3aa: ATDERQGGSYNEQF
v_gene: TRBV20-1; j_gene: TRBJ2-3; d_gene: TRBD2; CDR3aa: SASRLAGGPRDTQY
v_gene: TRBV9; j_gene: TRBJ1-3; d_gene: .; CDR3aa: ASSVASQGGNTIY
v_gene: TRBV11-2; j_gene: TRBJ2-7; d_gene: .; CDR3aa: ASSSGPQSYEQY
v_gene: TRBV5-1; j_gene: TRBJ1-4; d_gene: .; CDR3aa: ASSAAPGTSEKLF
v_gene: TRBV19; j_gene: TRBJ1-4; d_gene: .; CDR3aa: ASRNEWANEKLF
v_gene: TRBV30; j_gene: TRBJ1-3; d_gene: .; CDR3aa: AWGSNPSSGNTIY